Following are 27 T cell receptor beta chains from one sample sequenced in a study of cytomegalovirus exposure and HLA in healthy donors. TCRdb keeps only in-frame clones here, not all; method: immunoSEQ multiplex PCR. The table shows 300,000 to 450,000 clones, with approximately 90% occurring only once. The source material was PBMCs. The origin of the receptors is a woman aged 18-29 years in good health and CMV-seronegative.

The V and J genes are TRBV14 and TRBJ2-5; TRBD1 aligns across 9 bases. V gave up 4 bases and J gave up 0 bases; unmatched junction bases: 0. The germline CDR1 and CDR2 sequences are SGHDN and FVKESK. The CDR3 is made up of 14 amino acids. CDR3 in amino acids: CASSRDRDQETQYF. The CDR3 DNA reads TGTGCCAGCAGCCGGGACAGGGACCAAGAGACCCAGTACTTC.

The V and J genes are TRBV9 and TRBJ1-2; 8 positions match TRBD1. With V trimmed by 4 bases and J by 8 bases, 4 bases remained unmatched. Germline CDR1 SGDLS, CDR2 YYNGEE. This CDR3 is 12 amino acids long. CDR3 sequence (DNA): TGTGCCAGCAGCCAGACAGGGGACGGCTACACCTTC. Protein product: CASSQTGDGYTF.

The count of this clone is one. The V and J genes are TRBV9 and TRBJ2-7; 9 nucleotides agree with TRBD1. After removal of 4 bases from V and 3 bases from J, the junction contained 5 bases not matched to a gene. Germline V CDR1 and CDR2: SGDLS, YYNGEE. The CDR3 has 14 residues. The DNA of the CDR3 is TGTGCCAGCAGCACCGGGACAGGGAGCTACGAGCAGTACTTC. Translation gives CASSTGTGSYEQYF.

The chain has TRBV10-3 and TRBJ2-3; D remains unclear. The germline V gene has CDR1 ENHRY and CDR2 SYGVKD. V gave up 5 bases and J gave up 3 bases, with 12 bases separating them. This CDR3 contains 14 residues. CDR3 sequence reads: CAISNPSLTDTQYF. CDR3 nucleotide sequence: TGTGCCATCAGTAATCCCTCCCTGACAGATACGCAGTATTTT.

V and J are TRBV27 and TRBJ1-2; 7 nucleotides line up with TRBD1. Losses at the gene ends were 0 bases for V and 0 bases for J; bases not matched to a gene: 7. Germline values: CDR1 MNHEY, CDR2 SMNVEV (reference sequence). The CDR3 is 17 residues long. The CDR3 region is CASSLSGQTHSNYGYTF. The DNA for the CDR3 is TGTGCCAGCAGTTTATCGGGACAGACTCATTCTAACTATGGCTACACCTTC.

CDR3 bases: TGTGCCAGCAGCTCCCCTTACAGGGGCCCCTTCTACGAGCAGTACTTC. Its translation is CASSSPYRGPFYEQYF. The genes are TRBV5-6 and TRBJ2-7; 7 bases line up with TRBD1. The germline V gene has CDR1 SGHDT and CDR2 YYEEEE. CDR3 length equals 16 residues. V gave up 3 bases and J gave up 3 bases; unmatched junction bases: 12.

V and J are TRBV2 and TRBJ1-2; TRBD1 might be the D (5 bases). Trimming shortened V by 2 bases and J by 4 bases, and 14 bases separated the two germline ends. Per germline, CDR1 SNHLY and CDR2 FYNNEI. This CDR3 contains 15 residues. The CDR3 sequence is CASSESLQGVYGYTF. The CDR3 DNA follows: TGTGCCAGCAGTGAATCTCTTCAGGGTGTCTATGGCTACACCTTC.

The sample holds one count of this clone. CDR3 sequence (DNA): TGCGCCAGCAGCCGGACTAGCGGGAGGTCCTACGAGCAGTACTTC. Protein: CASSRTSGRSYEQYF. The chain combines TRBV5-1 with TRBJ2-7, with TRBD2 identical over 14 bases. Unmatched junction bases numbered 1, after V lost 4 bases and J lost 1 base. CDR1 and CDR2 (germline): SGHRS, YFSETQ. The CDR3 totals 15 residues.

The chain couples TRBV28 to TRBJ2-4; 7 bases line up with TRBD2. The junction had 7 bases not matched to a gene; V was cut back by 2 bases and J by 6 bases. The CDR3 totals 15 residues. Germline V gives CDR1 MDHEN, CDR2 SYDVKM. This CDR3 is CASSLAGTKLNIQYF. CDR3 bases: TGTGCCAGCAGTTTAGCCGGGACTAAGCTAAACATTCAGTACTTC.

The chain couples TRBV10-3 to TRBJ1-1, with a tentative D call TRBD1 (5 bases). V gave up 10 bases and J gave up 6 bases, with 15 bases separating them. This CDR3 comprises 12 residues. The germline gives CDR1 ENHRY, CDR2 SYGVKD. The DNA for the CDR3 is TGTGCCACCGGTCCTCTCAGGGCTGAAGCTTTCTTT. Protein product: CATGPLRAEAFF.

The V and J genes are TRBV27 and TRBJ2-5, with TRBD2 matching over 8 bases. The CDR3 is made up of 16 amino acids. Germline V gives CDR1 MNHEY, CDR2 SMNVEV (reference sequence). Trimming cost V 2 bases and J 2 bases; bases outside gene matches: 7. CDR3 amino acids: CASSLLAGGGQETQYF. DNA for the CDR3: TGTGCCAGCAGTTTACTAGCGGGCGGGGGGCAAGAGACCCAGTACTTC.

This chain uses TRBV16 with TRBJ2-5; D is unresolved. The CDR3 totals 14 residues. With 1 base removed from V and 2 bases from J, the gap between germline ends came to 8 bases. Germline V gene data show CDR1 as KGHSY and CDR2 as FQNENV. CDR3 protein: CASSQWNRQETQYF. The CDR3 DNA is TGTGCCAGCAGCCAATGGAACAGACAAGAGACCCAGTACTTC.

This chain joins TRBV15 and TRBJ1-1; D ambiguous. The V end lost 5 bases, the J end lost 1 base, and 8 bases lay between the germline ends. Germline values: CDR1 LNHNV, CDR2 YYDKDF (reference sequence). The CDR3 length is 13 residues. CDR3: CATSFPWNTEAFF. In DNA form, the CDR3 reads TGTGCCACCAGCTTTCCGTGGAACACTGAAGCTTTCTTT.

About this clone: Different DNA sequences within this sample yield the same CDR3. V usage is TRBV5-1 and J usage is TRBJ1-2, with 7 positions matching TRBD1. CDR3 length equals 14 residues. J gave up 1 base and V 0 bases, and 0 bases lay outside the gene matches. Germline V gives CDR1 SGHRS, CDR2 YFSETQ. CDR3 in amino acids: CASSLGDSNYGYTF. CDR3 in DNA: TGCGCCAGCAGCTTGGGGGACAGTAACTATGGCTACACCTTC.

About this clone: The same CDR3 also results from other DNA sequences found in this sample. The J gene is TRBJ2-3, the V gene TRBV5-1; TRBD2 matches 13 bases. The trim removed 0 bases at V and 3 bases at J, leaving 1 base unmatched. The CDR3 is made up of 16 amino acids. Germline V CDR1 and CDR2: SGHRS, YFSETQ. The CDR3: CASSLGTSGGTDTQYF. CDR3 nucleotides: TGCGCCAGCAGCTTGGGGACTAGCGGGGGTACAGATACGCAGTATTTT. Variable domain in full (rest from reference TRBV5-1 and TRBJ2-3): KAGVTQTPRYLIKTRGQQVTLSCSPISGHRSVSWYQQTPGQGLQFLFEYFSETQRNKGNFPGRFSGRQFSNSRSEMNVSTLELGDSALYLCASSLGTSGGTDTQYFGPGTRLTVL.

This clone is a singleton in its sample. The chain recombines TRBV4-2 with TRBJ2-2, with TRBD1 matching 10 bases. CDR1 and CDR2 (germline): LGHNA, YNFKEQ. CDR3 length: 19 residues. J was trimmed by 3 bases and V by 5 bases; bases with no gene match: 15. The CDR3 DNA reads as TGTGCCAGCAGCACCCACGTCGTAACCGGGACAGGGGACACCGGGGAGCTGTTTTTT. Amino acids: CASSTHVVTGTGDTGELFF.

A remark on this clone: The sample contains more than one DNA sequence encoding this CDR3. The chain recombines TRBV7-9 with TRBJ1-5, with D possibly being TRBD1 (5 bases). Trimming removed 3 bases at V and 0 bases at J, with 9 bases between. Germline CDR1 is SEHNR and CDR2 is FQNEAQ (reference sequence). The CDR3 runs 15 residues. The CDR3 loop is CASSLGDSSNQPQHF. CDR3 coding DNA: TGTGCCAGCAGCTTGGGTGACAGTAGCAATCAGCCCCAGCATTTT.

This clone was detected once. V gene TRBV29-1 combines with J gene TRBJ1-2, with TRBD1 as a possible D gene (5 bases). From germline, CDR1 is SQVTM and CDR2 ANQGSEA. V was clipped by 1 base and J by 4 bases, with 13 bases between them. The CDR3 is made up of 14 amino acids. Written as DNA, the CDR3 is TGCAGCGTTGAAGTGGACACGCCGCCCTATGGCTACACCTTC. It is translated as CSVEVDTPPYGYTF.

The chain combines TRBV7-2 with TRBJ2-3; the D gene is possibly TRBD2 (6 bases). The CDR3 length is 16 residues. V was trimmed by 3 bases and J by 5 bases, leaving 18 bases between them. Looked up from germline, CDR1 is SGHTA and CDR2 is FQGNSA. DNA of the CDR3: TGTGCCAGCAGCTTGTTATTTCGGCGGGATGGAGATACGCAGTATTTT. Protein: CASSLLFRRDGDTQYF.

This clone was seen only a few times. The chain recombines TRBV4-2 with TRBJ1-6; tentatively, D is TRBD1 (5 bases). Trimming pared 2 bases from V and 10 bases from J, leaving 12 bases between. Germline V gives CDR1 LGHNA, CDR2 YNFKEQ. This CDR3 has 14 amino acids. CDR3 nucleotide sequence: TGTGCCAGCAGCCAATCTGGGGCGAGGTCACCCCTCCACTTT. Protein product: CASSQSGARSPLHF.

V and J are TRBV13 and TRBJ2-1; 8 bases are shared with TRBD2. V gave up 5 bases and J gave up 2 bases; unmatched junction bases: 8. The CDR3 is 16 residues long. CDR1 and CDR2 from the germline V gene are PRHDT and FYEKMQ (reference sequence). The CDR3 sequence is CASSAAGGGTYNEQFF. Here the CDR3 DNA reads TGTGCCAGCAGCGCTGCGGGAGGCGGAACCTACAATGAGCAGTTCTTC.

This chain uses TRBV28 with TRBJ1-5; 7 nucleotides line up with TRBD1. The trim removed 6 bases at V and 6 bases at J, leaving 14 bases unmatched. Germline CDR1 is MDHEN and CDR2 is SYDVKM. The CDR3 totals 16 residues. The CDR3 nucleotides read TGTGCCAGCAGCTCCCCGACAGGGTTAGGCGGTCAGCCCCAGCATTTT. This translates into CASSSPTGLGGQPQHF.

The V call is TRBV7-7, the J call TRBJ1-5; weak D call: TRBD1 (5 bases). CDR3 length: 16 amino acids. Germline lookup yields CDR1 SSHAT and CDR2 FNYEAQ (reference sequence). V was pared by 5 bases and J by 0 bases, with 14 bases between. The CDR3 DNA reads as TGTGCCAGCAGCATCCCAGGGAGGGATAGCAATCAGCCCCAGCATTTT. Encoded protein: CASSIPGRDSNQPQHF.

There are a few counts of this clone. The gene calls are TRBV30 and TRBJ1-2, with a possible D match to TRBD1 (5 bases). The CDR3 has 12 amino acids. V dropped 7 bases and J dropped 7 bases, with 16 bases sitting between them. CDR1 GTSNPN and CDR2 SVGIG come from the germline V gene (reference sequence). CDR3 nucleotides: TGTGCCTCCACGCGGGGGTGGGGTGGCTACACCTTC. Protein sequence: CASTRGWGGYTF.

This CDR3 reads CASSPSGSGELFF. The CDR3 coding sequence is TGTGCCAGCAGCCCCTCAGGGTCCGGGGAGCTGTTTTTT. The chain employs TRBV27 and TRBJ2-2, with D maybe TRBD1 (5 bases). The V end was cut by 6 bases, the J end by 6 bases, with 11 bases between. CDR1 and CDR2 from the germline V gene are MNHEY and SMNVEV (reference sequence). CDR3 size: 13 residues.

The chain combines TRBV9 with TRBJ2-5, with 10 bases that match TRBD1. The germline V gene encodes CDR1 SGDLS and CDR2 YYNGEE. V was pared by 3 bases and J by 6 bases, with 29 bases of the junction left unmatched. This CDR3 contains 22 residues. This CDR3 reads CASSENPGTGVIRSNPTKTQYF. In nucleotides, the CDR3 is TGTGCCAGCAGCGAAAACCCCGGGACAGGGGTCATACGGTCGAACCCAACAAAGACCCAGTACTTC.

This clone was counted a single time. V usage is TRBV6-1 and J usage is TRBJ1-2; the D is unclear. The CDR3 extends over 15 amino acids. Per the germline V gene, CDR1 is MNHNS and CDR2 is SASEGT. The V end was cut by 1 base, the J end by 0 bases, with 9 bases between. Written as DNA, the CDR3 is TGTGCCAGCAGTGAAGGTGCAGTCCCTAACTATGGCTACACCTTC. Its protein product is CASSEGAVPNYGYTF.